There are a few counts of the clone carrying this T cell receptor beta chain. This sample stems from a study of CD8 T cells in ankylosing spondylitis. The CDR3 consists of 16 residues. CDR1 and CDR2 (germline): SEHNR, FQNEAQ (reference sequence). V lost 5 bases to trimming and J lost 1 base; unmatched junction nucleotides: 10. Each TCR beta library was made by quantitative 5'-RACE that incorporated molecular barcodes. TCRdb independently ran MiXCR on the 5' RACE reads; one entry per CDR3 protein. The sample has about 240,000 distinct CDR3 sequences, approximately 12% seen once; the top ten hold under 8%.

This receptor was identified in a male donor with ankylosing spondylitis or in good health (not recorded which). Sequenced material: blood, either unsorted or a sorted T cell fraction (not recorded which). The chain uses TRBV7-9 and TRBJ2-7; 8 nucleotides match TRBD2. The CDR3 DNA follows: TGTGCCAGCAGCCCCTACCAAAGCGGGAGTTCCTACGAGCAGTACTTC. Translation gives CASSPYQSGSSYEQYF.